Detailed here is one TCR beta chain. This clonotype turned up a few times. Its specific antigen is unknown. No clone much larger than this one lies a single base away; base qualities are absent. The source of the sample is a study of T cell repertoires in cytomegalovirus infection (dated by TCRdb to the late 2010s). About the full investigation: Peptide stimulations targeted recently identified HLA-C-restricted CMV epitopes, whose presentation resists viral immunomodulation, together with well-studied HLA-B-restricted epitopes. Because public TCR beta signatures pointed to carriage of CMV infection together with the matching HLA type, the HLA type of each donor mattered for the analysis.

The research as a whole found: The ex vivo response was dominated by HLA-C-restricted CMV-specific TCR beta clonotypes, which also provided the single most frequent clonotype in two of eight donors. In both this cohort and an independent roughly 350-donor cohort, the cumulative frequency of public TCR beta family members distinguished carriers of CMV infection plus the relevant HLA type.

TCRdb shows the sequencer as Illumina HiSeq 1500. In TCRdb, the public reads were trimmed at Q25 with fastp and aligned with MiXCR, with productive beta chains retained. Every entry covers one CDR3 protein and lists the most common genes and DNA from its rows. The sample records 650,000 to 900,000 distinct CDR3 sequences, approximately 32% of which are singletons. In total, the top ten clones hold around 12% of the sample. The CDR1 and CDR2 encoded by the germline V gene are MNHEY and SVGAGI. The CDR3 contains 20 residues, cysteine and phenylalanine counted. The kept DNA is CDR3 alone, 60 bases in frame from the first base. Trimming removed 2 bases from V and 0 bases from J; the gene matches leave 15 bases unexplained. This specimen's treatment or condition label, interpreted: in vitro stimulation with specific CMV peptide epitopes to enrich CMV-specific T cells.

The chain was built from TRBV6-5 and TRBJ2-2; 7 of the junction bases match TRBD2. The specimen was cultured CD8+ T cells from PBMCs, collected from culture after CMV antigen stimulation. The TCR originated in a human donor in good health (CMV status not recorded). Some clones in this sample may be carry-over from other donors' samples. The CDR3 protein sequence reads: CASSYTGGTIGLANTGELFF. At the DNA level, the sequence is TGTGCCAGCAGTTACACAGGTGGGACGATTGGACTAGCGAACACCGGGGAGCTGTTTTTT.